What follows are 17 T cell receptor beta chains derived from one specimen sequenced in a study of T cell changes during pregnancy in multiple sclerosis. TCRdb's copy holds only in-frame clones and misses some; the assay was immunoSEQ multiplex PCR. There are 30,000 to 50,000 clones in the sample; 85% to 95% occur only once, and under 0.4% lies in the top ten. The input for sequencing was CD4+ T cells from peripheral blood mononuclear cells, taken after pregnancy. The receptor set was obtained from a female donor with multiple sclerosis, enrolled in a pregnancy study.

J is TRBJ2-1 and V is TRBV5-1; unclear D gene. Trimming took off 2 bases at V and 0 bases at J, with 12 bases between the two ends. The germline V gene has CDR1 SGHRS and CDR2 YFSETQ. The CDR3 loop spans 16 amino acids. CDR3 amino acids: CASSFTPRSSYNEQFF. CDR3 DNA sequence: TGCGCCAGCAGCTTCACACCGCGGAGCTCCTACAATGAGCAGTTCTTC.

The CDR3 DNA reads as TGTGCCATCAGTGAAGGACAGGGGACCGGGCAGTACTTC. It is translated as CAISEGQGTGQYF. The chain couples TRBV10-3 to TRBJ2-7; TRBD1 agrees at 9 bases. After removal of 3 bases from V and 9 bases from J, the junction contained 6 bases not matched to a gene. Germline assignment: CDR1 ENHRY and CDR2 SYGVKD. The CDR3 length is 13 residues.

The V call is TRBV7-3, the J call TRBJ2-3, with a weak D call TRBD2 (6 bases). V lost 1 base, J lost 10 bases, and 9 bases lay in between. In germline, CDR1 is SGHTA, CDR2 FQGTGA. The CDR3 totals 12 residues. Here the CDR3 reads CASSLRGVAQYF. CDR3 nucleotides: TGTGCCAGCAGCTTAAGGGGGGTGGCGCAGTATTTT.

The V call is TRBV6-6, the J call TRBJ1-5, with D uncertain. Per the germline V gene, CDR1 is MNHNY and CDR2 is SVGAGI (reference sequence). CDR3 length equals 15 residues. Trimming removed 0 bases from V and 1 base from J, with 7 bases in between. DNA for the CDR3: TGTGCCAGCAGTTACTCTGGGCAGAGCAATCAGCCCCAGCATTTT. It translates to CASSYSGQSNQPQHF.

The chain employs TRBV4-2 and TRBJ2-1; 8 positions match TRBD2. There are 16 residues in the CDR3. Germline V gene sequence: CDR1 LGHNA, CDR2 YNFKEQ. V was pared by 0 bases and J by 7 bases, with 8 bases of the junction left unmatched. The chain's CDR3 is CASSQDTAGVNNEQFF. The CDR3 bases are TGTGCCAGCAGCCAAGATACAGCGGGGGTTAATAATGAGCAGTTCTTC.

The chain couples TRBV9 to TRBJ1-1, with no clear D. CDR1 and CDR2 from the germline V gene are SGDLS and YYNGEE. This CDR3 has 14 amino acids. V was shortened by 3 bases and J by 0 bases, with 9 bases between the two germline ends. The CDR3 sequence is CASSEQHMNTEAFF. For the CDR3, the DNA is TGTGCCAGCAGCGAACAGCACATGAACACTGAAGCTTTCTTT.

The rearrangement joins TRBV14 to TRBJ1-1, with TRBD1 identical over 8 bases. V trimming: 0 bases; J trimming: 12 bases; junction bases outside the gene matches: 9. This CDR3 comprises 14 residues. The V gene's germline CDR1 is SGHDN and CDR2 FVKESK. CDR3: CASSQEGTGRTTFF. The CDR3 DNA is TGTGCCAGCAGCCAAGAGGGGACAGGCCGAACAACTTTCTTT.

This clone was detected once. DNA for the CDR3: TGCGCCAGCAGCTTGGGCCCCTCAGCGGGGGCCATGAACACCGGGGAGCTGTTTTTT. Protein sequence: CASSLGPSAGAMNTGELFF. J is TRBJ2-2 and V is TRBV5-1; TRBD2 aligns across 8 bases. The CDR3 totals 19 residues. V was clipped by 0 bases and J by 1 base; unmatched bases: 11. The germline gives CDR1 SGHRS, CDR2 YFSETQ.

The chain uses TRBV11-3 and TRBJ2-3; 12 nucleotides match TRBD1. From germline, CDR1 is SGHNT and CDR2 YENEEA. The length of the CDR3 is 15 residues. V trimming: 5 bases; J trimming: 4 bases; junction bases outside the gene matches: 4. The DNA for the CDR3 is TGTGCCAGCAGCCCTGGGACAGGGGGCGCAGATACGCAGTATTTT. It specifies CASSPGTGGADTQYF.

The chain joins TRBV5-1 to TRBJ1-5, with D possibly being TRBD1 (5 bases). Trimming left V 4 bases short and J 1 base short, with 12 bases between. This CDR3 contains 15 residues. Germline V gene sequence: CDR1 SGHRS, CDR2 YFSETQ. The CDR3 nucleotides read TGCGCCAGCAGCCTCGGGGGGGAAAGCAATCAGCCCCAGCATTTT. This codes for CASSLGGESNQPQHF.

The chain is built from TRBV27 and TRBJ1-2; TRBD1 matches at 8 bases. Germline V gives CDR1 MNHEY, CDR2 SMNVEV (reference sequence). The CDR3 has 14 amino acids. V lost 6 bases, J lost 3 bases, and 6 bases stayed unmatched. The CDR3 loop is CASRTAGGHYGYTF. The DNA of the CDR3 is TGTGCCAGCAGAACCGCAGGGGGCCACTATGGCTACACCTTC.

V is TRBV18 and J is TRBJ1-3, with D unresolved. Germline CDR1 KGHSH, CDR2 LQKENI. V lost 3 bases to trimming and J lost 6 bases, with 12 bases between them. This CDR3 is 14 amino acids long. DNA for the CDR3: TGTGCCAGCTCACCGCTCCCGGCGGAAAACACCATATATTTT. Residues: CASSPLPAENTIYF.

This chain uses TRBV14 with TRBJ2-1, with D perhaps matching TRBD1 (6 bases). CDR3 length: 13 residues. CDR1 is SGHDN and CDR2 is FVKESK in the germline V gene. Between the trimmed V and J ends, which lost 4 bases and 9 bases, there was a span of 13 bases. The CDR3 region is CASSPTTGREQFF. Here the CDR3 DNA reads TGTGCCAGCAGCCCGACAACAGGGCGTGAGCAGTTCTTC. The variable domain in full, completed from reference TRBV14 and TRBJ2-1, reads EAGVTQFPSHSVIEKGQTVTLRCDPISGHDNLYWYRRVMGKEIKFLLHFVKESKQDESGMPNNRFLAERTGGTYSTLKVQPAELEDSGVYFCASSPTTGREQFFGPGTRLTVL.

The chain links TRBV7-9 to TRBJ1-5; TRBD1 might be the D (6 bases). Trimming took off 5 bases at V and 1 base at J, with 9 bases between the two ends. The CDR3 is 14 amino acids. Germline V gene data show CDR1 as SEHNR and CDR2 as FQNEAQ (reference sequence). The CDR3 sequence: CASSHDRSNQPQHF. The CDR3 DNA reads as TGTGCCAGCAGCCATGACAGGAGCAATCAGCCCCAGCATTTT.

V gene TRBV29-1 combines with J gene TRBJ2-3, with 9 bases matching TRBD2. Germline V gene sequence: CDR1 SQVTM, CDR2 ANQGSEA. V gave up 5 bases and J gave up 6 bases; unmatched junction bases: 15. The CDR3 consists of 16 residues. In nucleotides, the CDR3 is TGCAGCGTTCGAAGTGCGAGCGGGGGGTCCCCGGATACGCAGTATTTT. Protein product: CSVRSASGGSPDTQYF.

The chain couples TRBV2 to TRBJ2-2; possibly TRBD1 for D (6 bases). The CDR3 is made up of 15 amino acids. CDR1 SNHLY and CDR2 FYNNEI come from the germline V gene. V gave up 4 bases and J gave up 1 base, with 10 bases separating them. The CDR3 protein is CASSATTGNTGELFF. DNA of the CDR3: TGTGCCAGCAGTGCCACGACAGGGAACACCGGGGAGCTGTTTTTT.

V gene TRBV9 combines with J gene TRBJ1-2; a weak D match, TRBD1 (5 bases). Per the germline V gene, CDR1 is SGDLS and CDR2 is YYNGEE. V was clipped by 4 bases and J by 7 bases, with 26 bases between them. This CDR3 region has 17 residues. CDR3 loop: CASSLTSYMTGGFGYTF. The CDR3 bases are TGTGCCAGCAGCCTAACCTCCTACATGACGGGGGGGTTTGGCTACACCTTC. Filled out from reference TRBV9 and TRBJ1-2, the complete variable domain reads DSGVTQTPKHLITATGQRVTLRCSPRSGDLSVYWYQQSLDQGLQFLIQYYNGEERAKGNILERFSAQQFPDLHSELNLSSLELGDSALYFCASSLTSYMTGGFGYTFGSGTRLTVV.